This T cell receptor (beta chain) stems from a study of T cell responses to AZD1222 COVID-19 vaccine. Study-wide results and caveats: Receipt of two AZD1222 doses was followed by a rise in Spike-specific TCR breadth and depth. There were repertoire samples only from the period after the peak T cell response. Donors were largely white British and mainly female; clonal diversity was possibly underestimated.

Germline V gene lookup returns CDR1 SGHRS and CDR2 YFSETQ. V was pared by 4 bases and J by 1 base, with 11 bases between. There are 14 residues in the CDR3. The repertoire was sequenced with immunoSEQ multiplex PCR; TCRdb's copy has only in-frame clones and lacks some. The data hold around 190,000 clones, with around 94% observed a single time. Remarks on this clone: What it binds is not known.

Specimen: peripheral blood, collected 28 days after the second AZD1222 dose. The chain is built from TRBV5-1 and TRBJ1-1, with D uncertain. The sequence derives from an adult who received the AZD1222 COVID-19 vaccine. CDR3 coding DNA: TGCGCCAGCAGCCCTGCAGTACAGAACACTGAAGCTTTCTTT. Amino acids: CASSPAVQNTEAFF.